The present TCR beta chain was sequenced within a study of T cells in localized non-small cell lung cancer. The data were produced by immunoSEQ multiplex PCR, yet TCRdb's version contains in-frame clones alone and is incomplete. Of over 900 clones detected, around 35% appear once; the ten largest clones hold about 16%. The V gene end was trimmed by 4 bases and the J gene end by 7 bases; junction bases not matched to a gene: 6. Germline V gene sequence: CDR1 SGHNT, CDR2 YENEEA. This CDR3 has 15 residues. This clone was detected a few times. Sequences were derived from normal lung tissue next to the tumor, sampled before any cancer treatment. The receptor was isolated from a female donor of 60 years or more with stage III squamous cell lung carcinoma. The gene calls are TRBV11-3 and TRBJ2-2; 10 nucleotides align to TRBD1. The chain's CDR3 is CASSWGQGNGGELFF. In nucleotides, the CDR3 is TGTGCCAGCAGCTGGGGACAGGGGAATGGCGGGGAGCTGTTTTTT.